The 10 T cell receptor beta chains below all came from one sample that was sequenced in a study of OX40 agonist ivuxolimab in advanced cancers. TCRdb keeps only in-frame clones here, not all; method: immunoSEQ multiplex PCR. The data hold tens of thousands of clones, with 80% to 90% observed a single time. Sequenced here: CD4+ or CD8+ T cells sorted from blood, sampled in a trial of the OX40 agonist ivuxolimab. These receptors were collected from an adult with an advanced solid tumor such as melanoma, head and neck, liver or kidney cancer.

This CDR3 reads CASSPRGGLYQETQYF. As DNA, the CDR3 is TGTGCCAGCAGCCCTAGGGGAGGCTTATACCAAGAGACCCAGTACTTC. The chain carries TRBV7-9 and TRBJ2-5; D might be TRBD2 (6 bases). This CDR3 contains 16 residues. V was pared by 5 bases and J by 0 bases, with 16 bases between. The V gene's germline CDR1 is SEHNR and CDR2 FQNEAQ (reference sequence).

The V and J genes are TRBV29-1 and TRBJ2-1, with 9 nucleotides matching TRBD2. CDR3 length: 16 amino acids. The germline gives CDR1 SQVTM, CDR2 ANQGSEA. J lost 8 bases, V lost 1 base, and 12 bases had no gene match. CDR3 nucleotide sequence: TGCAGCGTTGAAGGTCTAGCGGGAAGGGGGTTGGATGAGCAGTTCTTC. It specifies CSVEGLAGRGLDEQFF.

This chain uses TRBV14 with TRBJ2-7; D is uncertain. Trimming shortened V by 0 bases and J by 7 bases, and 4 bases separated the two germline ends. Germline CDR1 is SGHDN and CDR2 is FVKESK. The CDR3 extends over 11 amino acids. CDR3 loop: CASSQETEQYF. DNA for the CDR3: TGTGCCAGCAGCCAAGAAACAGAGCAGTACTTC.

This chain links TRBV11-2 with TRBJ1-4; possible D gene TRBD1, 6 bases. Germline lookup yields CDR1 SGHAT and CDR2 FQNNGV. Trimming took off 5 bases at V and 7 bases at J, with 14 bases between the two ends. This CDR3 comprises 14 residues. DNA of the CDR3: TGTGCCAGCAGCCGCACAGGGTTAGGTGAAAAACTGTTTTTT. It codes for CASSRTGLGEKLFF. The entire variable domain, with the rest obtained from reference TRBV11-2 and TRBJ1-4, is as follows: EAGVAQSPRYKIIEKRQSVAFWCNPISGHATLYWYQQILGQGPKLLIQFQNNGVVDDSQLPKDRFSAERLKGVDSTLKIQPAKLEDSAVYLCASSRTGLGEKLFFGSGTQLSVL.

A single count supports this clone. The chain combines TRBV27 with TRBJ2-3; 13 bases are shared with TRBD2. Germline loops: CDR1 MNHEY, CDR2 SMNVEV (reference sequence). V lost 6 bases and J lost 2; bases outside the gene matches: 17. The CDR3 extends over 20 amino acids. The CDR3 coding sequence is TGTGCCAGCAGCAAGAATCAACTAGCGGGAGGGCGAGGTTCCACAGATACGCAGTATTTT. This gives the protein CASSKNQLAGGRGSTDTQYF.

This rearrangement joins TRBV6-5 to TRBJ2-7; no definite D call. Germline lookup yields CDR1 MNHEY and CDR2 SVGAGI. V dropped 5 bases and J dropped 3 bases, with 8 bases sitting between them. This CDR3 has 12 amino acids. Written as DNA, the CDR3 is TGTGCCAGCAGTGAAGTCGGCTACGAGCAGTACTTC. It encodes CASSEVGYEQYF.

A few counts support this clone. The rearrangement links TRBV29-1 to TRBJ2-7; 9 bases are shared with TRBD2. The germline CDR1 and CDR2 sequences are SQVTM and ANQGSEA. Trimming took 4 bases from V and 2 from J; bases not matched to a gene: 6. This CDR3 is 14 amino acids long. CDR3 sequence reads: CSVGFAGGAYEQYF. The CDR3 DNA reads TGCAGCGTTGGATTCGCGGGAGGGGCCTACGAGCAGTACTTC.

The chain carries TRBV2 and TRBJ1-1, with D perhaps matching TRBD1 (5 bases). V gave up 4 bases and J gave up 4 bases, with 13 bases separating them. This CDR3 is built from 14 residues. Germline V gene lookup returns CDR1 SNHLY and CDR2 FYNNEI. The CDR3 is CASSVGGEFTEAFF. DNA of the CDR3: TGTGCCAGCAGTGTCGGGGGGGAATTCACTGAAGCTTTCTTT.

V gene TRBV6-5 combines with J gene TRBJ1-1, with D hard to call. The germline V gene encodes CDR1 MNHEY and CDR2 SVGAGI. Trimming stripped 0 bases from V and 1 base from J, with 9 bases between. This CDR3 has 15 residues. CDR3 in amino acids: CASSYSTRRNTEAFF. CDR3 coding DNA: TGTGCCAGCAGTTACTCGACACGACGGAACACTGAAGCTTTCTTT.

CDR3 protein: CASSLSREDTQYF. The CDR3 DNA reads TGTGCCAGCTCCCTAAGCAGGGAAGATACGCAGTATTTT. This chain uses TRBV18 with TRBJ2-3; tentative D call: TRBD1 (5 bases). From germline, CDR1 is KGHSH and CDR2 LQKENI. Between the trimmed V and J ends, which lost 6 bases and 5 bases, there was a span of 12 bases. The length of the CDR3 is 13 residues.